Presented here are 5 T cell receptor beta chains from one specimen sequenced in a study of blood T cell repertoires in COVID-19 (dated by TCRdb to about 2020). The protocol used for the library was the immunoSEQ multiplex PCR assay. The source is immuneACCESS, and TCRdb retained only in-frame sequences with V and J called. Part of the clones is not carried over; for the studies checked, unresolved V genes explain less than half of this, and the remainder is unexplained. Counted in this sample were 250,000 to 300,000 clones; roughly 86% of them appeared once. Less than 4.5% of the sample is held by the ten biggest clonotypes. Sample: peripheral blood. These receptors were obtained from a man aged 18 to 29 with active or convalescent COVID-19.

The chain uses TRBV29-1 and TRBJ2-7, with TRBD2 as a possible D gene (7 bases). Between the trimmed V and J ends, which lost 3 bases and 5 bases, there was a span of 17 bases. This CDR3 is built from 14 residues. Germline CDR1 and CDR2: SQVTM and ANQGSEA. The DNA of the CDR3 is TGCAGCGTTGATAGTCCGGGCGGGGGCCACGAGCAGTACTTC. Translating gives CSVDSPGGGHEQYF.

This clone was found a few times. The chain links TRBV6-6 to TRBJ1-1; D may be TRBD1 (6 bases). The CDR3 loop spans 15 amino acids. From germline, CDR1 is MNHNY and CDR2 SVGAGI (reference sequence). Trimming cost V 6 bases and J 4 bases, with 18 bases left between them. The CDR3 DNA follows: TGTGCCAGCAGCCGCCGTTGGGGCAGGGGCACTGAAGCTTTCTTT. Protein product: CASSRRWGRGTEAFF.

The V gene is TRBV25-1, the J gene TRBJ2-1; 13 bases align to TRBD2. V lost 1 base and J lost 6; bases outside the gene matches: 6. Germline V gene sequence: CDR1 MGHDK, CDR2 SYGVNS. There are 17 residues in the CDR3. Here the CDR3 reads CASSEFGLAGATNEQFF. The CDR3 region has the DNA TGTGCCAGCAGTGAATTTGGACTAGCGGGAGCGACCAATGAGCAGTTCTTC. Complete variable domain (other parts from reference TRBV25-1 and TRBJ2-1): EADIYQTPRYLVIGTGKKITLECSQTMGHDKMYWYQQDPGMELHLIHYSYGVNSTEKGDLSSESTVSRIRTEHFPLTLESARPSHTSQYLCASSEFGLAGATNEQFFGPGTRLTVL.

The J gene is TRBJ2-1, the V gene TRBV6-5, with D possibly being TRBD1 (7 bases). Trimming removed 5 bases from V and 8 bases from J, with 10 bases in between. The CDR3 totals 12 residues. Germline V gene sequence: CDR1 MNHEY, CDR2 SVGAGI. The CDR3 loop reads CASSPRGDEQFF. The CDR3 DNA follows: TGTGCCAGCAGTCCCAGGGGGGATGAGCAGTTCTTC.

This chain joins TRBV19 and TRBJ1-2, with D possibly matching TRBD1 (6 bases). CDR1 is LNHDA and CDR2 is SQIVND in the germline V gene (reference sequence). The V gene lost 10 bases and the J gene lost 9 bases, with 27 bases spanning the gap. The CDR3 has 15 amino acids. CDR3 region: CATRLEEQGYGSYTF. CDR3 in DNA: TGTGCCACCAGATTGGAGGAACAGGGCTATGGTAGCTACACCTTC.